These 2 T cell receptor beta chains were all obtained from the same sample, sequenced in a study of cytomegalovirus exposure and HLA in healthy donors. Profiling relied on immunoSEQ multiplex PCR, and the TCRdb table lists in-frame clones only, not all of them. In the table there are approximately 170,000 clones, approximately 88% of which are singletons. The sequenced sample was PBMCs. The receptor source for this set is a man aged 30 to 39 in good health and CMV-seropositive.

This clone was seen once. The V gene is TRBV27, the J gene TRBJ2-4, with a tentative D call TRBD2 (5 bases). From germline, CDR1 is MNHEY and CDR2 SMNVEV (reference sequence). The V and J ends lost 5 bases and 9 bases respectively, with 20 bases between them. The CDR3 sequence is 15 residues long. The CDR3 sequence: CASSRRAEGRSIQYF. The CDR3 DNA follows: TGTGCCAGCAGTCGGCGGGCAGAGGGCAGAAGCATTCAGTACTTC.

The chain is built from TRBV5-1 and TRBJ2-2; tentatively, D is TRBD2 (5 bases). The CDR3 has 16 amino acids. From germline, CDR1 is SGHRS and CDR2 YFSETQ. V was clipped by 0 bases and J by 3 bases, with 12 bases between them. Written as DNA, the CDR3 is TGCGCCAGCAGCTTGGCCGGGGTTTTTGACACCGGGGAGCTGTTTTTT. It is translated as CASSLAGVFDTGELFF.